The 25 T cell receptor beta chains below were found in one sample sequenced in a study of T-cell reconstitution after alpha-beta-depleted transplantation in children. The TCRbeta library incorporated unique molecular identifiers. TCRdb re-called the PCR reads through MiXCR, storing one row per CDR3 protein. Of 640,000 or so distinct CDR3 sequences in the sample, 16% were seen once. This sample comprised PBMCs from the stem cell graft donor, obtained from the stem cell graft. These receptors came from a human donor who donated a stem cell graft to a child with acute myeloid leukemia.

This chain joins TRBV5-6 and TRBJ1-5; 9 positions match TRBD1. The V segment lost 5 bases and the J segment 7 bases; nucleotides outside the gene matches: 7. Looked up from germline, CDR1 is SGHDT and CDR2 is YYEEEE. The CDR3 sequence is 14 residues long. This chain's CDR3 is CASSEQGARQPQHF. CDR3 coding DNA: TGTGCCAGCAGTGAACAGGGGGCTCGGCAGCCCCAGCATTTT.

This clonotype was picked up many times. V usage is TRBV29-1 and J usage is TRBJ2-2, with 7 bases that match TRBD2. Trimming took 4 bases from V and 0 from J; bases not matched to a gene: 2. The CDR3 is made up of 14 amino acids. CDR1 and CDR2 (germline): SQVTM, ANQGSEA. The CDR3 is CSVGEGPNTGELFF. Written as DNA, the CDR3 is TGCAGCGTTGGGGAGGGCCCGAACACCGGGGAGCTGTTTTTT.

This clonotype has a count of ten or more. The chain employs TRBV29-1 and TRBJ1-1; no reliable D call. Germline V gene lookup returns CDR1 SQVTM and CDR2 ANQGSEA. The CDR3 totals 15 residues. Trimming shortened V by 0 bases and J by 2 bases, and 13 bases separated the two germline ends. As DNA, the CDR3 is TGCAGCGTTGAAGATGAAAAAGTCCCTAACACTGAAGCTTTCTTT. It encodes CSVEDEKVPNTEAFF.

This clonotype was recorded a few times. This chain uses TRBV12-3 or TRBV12-4 with TRBJ1-2; no definite D call. The length of the CDR3 is 16 residues. Trimming pared 0 bases from V and 2 bases from J, leaving 13 bases between. The CDR3 here is CASSLAARRNNYGYTF. The DNA for the CDR3 is TGTGCCAGCAGTTTAGCGGCCCGCAGAAACAACTATGGCTACACCTTC.

This clonotype was found a few times. The gene calls are TRBV24-1 and TRBJ2-1; 9 positions match TRBD1. V gave up 3 bases and J gave up 8 bases; unmatched junction bases: 7. Germline V gene sequence: CDR1 KGHDR, CDR2 SFDVKD. This CDR3 contains 15 residues. The DNA of the CDR3 is TGTGCCACCAGTGATCGGGACAGGGCTATGCATGAGCAGTTCTTC. This gives the protein CATSDRDRAMHEQFF.

The J gene is TRBJ1-2, the V gene TRBV30; unclear D gene. The V and J ends lost 4 bases and 4 bases respectively, with 10 bases between them. CDR1 GTSNPN and CDR2 SVGIG come from the germline V gene (reference sequence). This CDR3 spans 12 amino acids. CDR3 DNA sequence: TGTGCCTGGACATCCGGACTCTATGGCTACACCTTC. Its translation is CAWTSGLYGYTF.

The sample holds a few counts of this clonotype. This sequence joins TRBV5-1 and TRBJ2-1; TRBD2 agrees at 7 bases. The CDR3 spans 16 residues. CDR1 and CDR2 (germline): SGHRS, YFSETQ. The V and J ends lost 0 bases and 5 bases, in that order; junction bases with no gene match: 8. The CDR3 coding sequence is TGCGCCAGCAGCTTGGCGGGCGGGGGATACAACAATGAGCAGTTCTTC. This gives the protein CASSLAGGGYNNEQFF.

The chain has TRBV7-2 and TRBJ2-1; either TRBD1 or TRBD2 may fit D (5 bases each). The CDR3 has 12 amino acids. CDR1 is SGHTA and CDR2 is FQGNSA in the germline V gene. Trimming pared 6 bases from V and 15 bases from J, leaving 18 bases between. The CDR3 DNA sequence: TGTGCCAGCAGACTCTACCGGGACCAGTGGTTCTTC. It encodes CASRLYRDQWFF.

This clonotype has a count of ten or more. This sequence joins TRBV9 and TRBJ1-3; a possible D gene is TRBD1 (6 bases). Looked up from germline, CDR1 is SGDLS and CDR2 is YYNGEE. The length of the CDR3 is 17 residues. Trimming took off 3 bases at V and 0 bases at J, with 16 bases between the two ends. The CDR3 DNA is TGTGCCAGCAGCGCTGAAGGGGGACATTTCTCTGGAAACACCATATATTTT. Protein sequence: CASSAEGGHFSGNTIYF.

There are many counts of this clonotype. The chain has TRBV20-1 and TRBJ1-1; D is undetermined. Germline CDR1 DFQATT, CDR2 SNEGSKA (reference sequence). V lost 0 bases and J 8 bases, leaving 19 bases between the germline ends. The CDR3 extends over 15 amino acids. Here the CDR3 reads CSARDHVNGKREAFF. CDR3 nucleotides: TGCAGTGCTAGAGATCACGTTAACGGTAAACGGGAAGCTTTCTTT.

This clonotype has a count of ten or more. V and J are TRBV20-1 and TRBJ2-1, with D uncertain. This CDR3 has 13 amino acids. Trimming took 3 bases from V and 5 from J, leaving 11 bases between them. CDR1 DFQATT and CDR2 SNEGSKA come from the germline V gene (reference sequence). The CDR3 DNA reads TGCAGTGCTAGGATTTCGAACGACAATGAGCAGTTCTTC. It specifies CSARISNDNEQFF.

This clonotype has at least ten counts. The chain combines TRBV12-3 or TRBV12-4 with TRBJ2-1; D is undetermined. The CDR3 loop spans 16 amino acids. Trimming shortened V by 3 bases and J by 5 bases, and 17 bases separated the two germline ends. The CDR3 DNA reads as TGTGCCAGCAGTTTCCGCCAGCTCTGGAACGACAATGAGCAGTTCTTC. It yields the protein CASSFRQLWNDNEQFF.

The J gene is TRBJ1-6, the V gene TRBV20-1, with a possible D match to TRBD1 (5 bases). This CDR3 has 18 residues. Per germline, CDR1 DFQATT and CDR2 SNEGSKA (reference sequence). V was clipped by 5 bases and J by 0 bases, with 20 bases between them. The CDR3 is CSALSRGLSSSYNSPLHF. As DNA, the CDR3 is TGCAGTGCTCTTAGTAGGGGACTTTCTAGCTCCTATAATTCACCCCTCCACTTT.

This clonotype was detected ten times or more. The CDR3 coding sequence is TGCGCCAGCTCCAGGGCCACGGCGGCAGATACGCAGTATTTT. Translation: CASSRATAADTQYF. The chain joins TRBV5-1 to TRBJ2-3; D possibly corresponds to TRBD1 (5 bases). V gave up 7 bases and J gave up 4 bases, with 16 bases separating them. Per germline, CDR1 SGHRS and CDR2 YFSETQ. This CDR3 has 14 amino acids.

Ten or more counts support this clonotype. The chain combines TRBV20-1 with TRBJ2-3; D unclear. With 6 bases removed from V and 2 bases from J, the gap between germline ends came to 9 bases. CDR1 is DFQATT and CDR2 is SNEGSKA in the germline V gene (reference sequence). This CDR3 has 12 residues. CDR3 residues: CSARPTTDTQYF. CDR3 nucleotide sequence: TGCAGTGCCAGACCCACCACAGATACGCAGTATTTT.

The chain joins TRBV7-2 to TRBJ1-5; D not certain. Germline CDR1 reads SGHTA; CDR2 reads FQGNSA. The V gene lost 4 bases and the J gene lost 3 bases, with 13 bases spanning the gap. The CDR3 runs 15 residues. The CDR3 is CASSWAGRPNQPQHF. CDR3 coding DNA: TGTGCCAGCAGCTGGGCAGGACGTCCCAATCAGCCCCAGCATTTT.

The table lists this clonotype with many counts. Mismatch with germline at one junction end may stem from a read error. This chain connects TRBV20-1 to TRBJ2-7, with D tentatively TRBD2 (5 bases). This CDR3 is 12 amino acids long. Germline V gives CDR1 DFQATT, CDR2 SNEGSKA (reference sequence). This chain's CDR3 is CSTSNIGREQYF. The CDR3 nucleotides read TGCAGTACTAGTAATATTGGGAGAGAGCAGTACTTC.

This clonotype was detected many times. This chain links TRBV20-1 with TRBJ1-6; D remains ambiguous. This CDR3 comprises 13 residues. Germline V gene lookup returns CDR1 DFQATT and CDR2 SNEGSKA (reference sequence). The CDR3 reads CSASDTGNSPLHF. The CDR3 coding sequence is TGCAGCGCCAGCGACACGGGGAATTCACCCCTCCACTTT.

The table lists this clonotype with a few counts. V gene TRBV15 combines with J gene TRBJ2-3, with 7 bases aligning to TRBD1. CDR1 is LNHNV, CDR2 YYDKDF, per germline (reference sequence). The trim removed 3 bases at V and 1 base at J, leaving 10 bases unmatched. This CDR3 is 17 amino acids long. In nucleotides, the CDR3 is TGTGCCACCAGCAGGGGTCCCTGGACAGGCCGCACAGATACGCAGTATTTT. It codes for CATSRGPWTGRTDTQYF.

The chain uses TRBV20-1 and TRBJ2-5, with TRBD1 matching 9 bases. Trimming took 5 bases from V and 5 from J; bases not matched to a gene: 6. This CDR3 contains 13 residues. Looked up from germline, CDR1 is DFQATT and CDR2 is SNEGSKA (reference sequence). CDR3: CSALQGAGETQYF. The CDR3 bases are TGCAGTGCTCTACAGGGGGCGGGTGAGACCCAGTACTTC.

This clonotype appeared many times. This chain connects TRBV7-9 to TRBJ1-1; 8 bases agree with TRBD1. Germline assignment: CDR1 SEHNR and CDR2 FQNEAQ (reference sequence). The V gene end was trimmed by 3 bases and the J gene end by 3 bases; junction bases not matched to a gene: 3. This CDR3 is built from 14 residues. CDR3 DNA: TGTGCCAGCAGCTTGACAGGGGCGGACACTGAAGCTTTCTTT. It encodes CASSLTGADTEAFF.

The J gene is TRBJ2-1, the V gene TRBV29-1, with TRBD2 matching over 7 bases. Germline loops: CDR1 SQVTM, CDR2 ANQGSEA. The CDR3 has 13 amino acids. Trimming cost V 8 bases and J 6 bases; bases outside gene matches: 10. The CDR3 nucleotides are TGCAGCCTCATGGGAGGGTCCGTCAATGAGCAGTTCTTC. It specifies CSLMGGSVNEQFF.

The gene calls are TRBV5-1 and TRBJ1-4, with D hard to call. Trimming removed 5 bases at V and 0 bases at J, with 11 bases between. The CDR3 consists of 15 residues. Germline assignment: CDR1 SGHRS and CDR2 YFSETQ. CDR3 region: CASRTDHTTNEKLFF. The CDR3 DNA reads as TGCGCCAGCAGAACAGACCACACAACTAATGAAAAACTGTTTTTT. Full variable domain (missing parts from reference TRBV5-1 and TRBJ1-4): KAGVTQTPRYLIKTRGQQVTLSCSPISGHRSVSWYQQTPGQGLQFLFEYFSETQRNKGNFPGRFSGRQFSNSRSEMNVSTLELGDSALYLCASRTDHTTNEKLFFGSGTQLSVL.

This clonotype was counted between two and nine times. The chain carries TRBV15 and TRBJ2-3, with TRBD2 matching over 11 bases. The trim removed 1 base at V and 5 bases at J, leaving 8 bases unmatched. This CDR3 spans 17 amino acids. Germline CDR1 LNHNV, CDR2 YYDKDF (reference sequence). In DNA, the CDR3 is TGTGCCACCAGCAGAGTTGGTAGCGGGGGGGCACAAGATACGCAGTATTTT. Its translation is CATSRVGSGGAQDTQYF. Together with reference TRBV15 and TRBJ2-3, the CDR3 gives the full variable domain: DAMVIQNPRYQVTQFGKPVTLSCSQTLNHNVMYWYQQKSSQAPKLLFHYYDKDFNNEADTPDNFQSRRPNTSFCFLDIRSPGLGDTAMYLCATSRVGSGGAQDTQYFGPGTRLTVL.

This clonotype was observed many times. The chain recombines TRBV6-1 with TRBJ1-2; D is unresolved. Per germline, CDR1 MNHNS and CDR2 SASEGT. The CDR3 has 14 amino acids. Trimming left V 6 bases short and J 7 bases short, with 18 bases between. CDR3 bases: TGTGCCAGCAGCCTCGGGCTGGGCCGGGGTGGCTACACCTTC. Translating gives CASSLGLGRGGYTF.